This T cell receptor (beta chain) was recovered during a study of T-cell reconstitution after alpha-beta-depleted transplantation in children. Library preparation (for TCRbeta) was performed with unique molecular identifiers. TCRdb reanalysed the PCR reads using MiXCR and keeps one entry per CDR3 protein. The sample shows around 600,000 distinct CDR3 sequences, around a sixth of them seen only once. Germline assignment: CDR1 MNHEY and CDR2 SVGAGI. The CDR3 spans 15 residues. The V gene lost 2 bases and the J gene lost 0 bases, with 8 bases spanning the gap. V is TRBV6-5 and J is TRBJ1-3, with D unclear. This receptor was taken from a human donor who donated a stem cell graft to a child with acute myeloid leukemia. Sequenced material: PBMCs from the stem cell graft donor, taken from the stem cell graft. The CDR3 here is CASSYLSSSGNTIYF. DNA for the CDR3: TGTGCCAGCAGTTACCTCTCGAGCTCTGGAAACACCATATATTTT.